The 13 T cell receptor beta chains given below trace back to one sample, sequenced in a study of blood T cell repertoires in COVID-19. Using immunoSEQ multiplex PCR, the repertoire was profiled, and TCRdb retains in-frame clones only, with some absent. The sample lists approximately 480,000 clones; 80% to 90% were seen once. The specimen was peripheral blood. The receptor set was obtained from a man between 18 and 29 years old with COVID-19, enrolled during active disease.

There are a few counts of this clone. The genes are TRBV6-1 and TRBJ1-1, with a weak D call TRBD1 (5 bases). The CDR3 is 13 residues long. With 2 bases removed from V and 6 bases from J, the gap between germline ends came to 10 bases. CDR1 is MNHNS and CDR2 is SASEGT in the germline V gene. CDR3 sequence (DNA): TGTGCCAGCAGTGAACACAGGTTCGCTGAAGCTTTCTTT. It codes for CASSEHRFAEAFF.

The CDR3 here is CASVTGVFGETQYF. The CDR3 region has the DNA TGTGCCAGCGTGACGGGGGTCTTTGGGGAGACCCAGTACTTC. The gene calls are TRBV28 and TRBJ2-5; possibly TRBD2 for D (6 bases). This CDR3 is built from 14 residues. The V end was cut by 8 bases, the J end by 5 bases, with 18 bases between. Germline assignment: CDR1 MDHEN and CDR2 SYDVKM.

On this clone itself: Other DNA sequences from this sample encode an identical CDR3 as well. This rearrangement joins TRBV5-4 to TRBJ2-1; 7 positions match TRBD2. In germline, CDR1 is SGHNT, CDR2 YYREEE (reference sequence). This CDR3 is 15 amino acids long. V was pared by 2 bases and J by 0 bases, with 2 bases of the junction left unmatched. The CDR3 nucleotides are TGTGCCAGCAGCTTAGGCGGGAGCTCCTACAATGAGCAGTTCTTC. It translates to CASSLGGSSYNEQFF.

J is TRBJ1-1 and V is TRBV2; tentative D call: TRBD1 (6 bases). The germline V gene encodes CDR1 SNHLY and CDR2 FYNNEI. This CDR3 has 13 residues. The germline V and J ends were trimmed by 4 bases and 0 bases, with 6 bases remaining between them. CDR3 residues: CASSGQVNTEAFF. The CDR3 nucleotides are TGTGCCAGCAGTGGACAGGTGAACACTGAAGCTTTCTTT.

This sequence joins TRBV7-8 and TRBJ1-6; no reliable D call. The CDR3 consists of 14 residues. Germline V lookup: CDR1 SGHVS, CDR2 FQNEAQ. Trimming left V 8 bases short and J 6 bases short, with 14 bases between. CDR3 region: CASSPGMGNSPLHF. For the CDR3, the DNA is TGTGCCAGCTCCCCCGGGATGGGTAATTCACCCCTCCACTTT.

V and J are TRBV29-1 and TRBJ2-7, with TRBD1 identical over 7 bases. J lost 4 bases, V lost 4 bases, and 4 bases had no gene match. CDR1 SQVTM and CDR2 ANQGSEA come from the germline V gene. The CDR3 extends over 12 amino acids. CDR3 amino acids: CSVGQGLYEQYF. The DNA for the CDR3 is TGCAGCGTTGGACAGGGATTATACGAGCAGTACTTC.

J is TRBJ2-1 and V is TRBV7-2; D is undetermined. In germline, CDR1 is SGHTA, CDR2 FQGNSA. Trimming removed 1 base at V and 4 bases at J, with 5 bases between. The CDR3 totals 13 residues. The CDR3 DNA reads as TGTGCCAGCAGCTTAGTTCGGTACAATGAGCAGTTCTTC. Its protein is CASSLVRYNEQFF.

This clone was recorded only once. The chain's CDR3 is CASSREGHSGELFF. CDR3 in DNA: TGCGCCAGCAGCAGAGAGGGACATTCCGGGGAGCTGTTTTTT. V usage is TRBV5-1 and J usage is TRBJ2-2, with a possible D match to TRBD1 (6 bases). Looked up from germline, CDR1 is SGHRS and CDR2 is YFSETQ. V gave up 4 bases and J gave up 6 bases, with 13 bases separating them. The CDR3 totals 14 residues. Combining the CDR3 with reference TRBV5-1 and TRBJ2-2 gives the whole variable domain KAGVTQTPRYLIKTRGQQVTLSCSPISGHRSVSWYQQTPGQGLQFLFEYFSETQRNKGNFPGRFSGRQFSNSRSEMNVSTLELGDSALYLCASSREGHSGELFFGEGSRLTVL.

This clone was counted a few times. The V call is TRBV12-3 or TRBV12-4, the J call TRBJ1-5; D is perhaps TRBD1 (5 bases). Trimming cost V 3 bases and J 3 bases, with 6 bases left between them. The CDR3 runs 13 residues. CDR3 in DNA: TGTGCCAGCAGTTTGGACAACAATCAGCCCCAGCATTTT. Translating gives CASSLDNNQPQHF.

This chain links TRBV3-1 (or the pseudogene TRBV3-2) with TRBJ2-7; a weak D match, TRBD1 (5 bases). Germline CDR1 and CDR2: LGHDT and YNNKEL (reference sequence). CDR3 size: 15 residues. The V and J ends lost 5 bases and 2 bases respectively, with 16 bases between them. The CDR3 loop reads CASSAGMGLAYEQYF. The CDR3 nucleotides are TGTGCCAGCAGCGCAGGGATGGGGCTGGCCTACGAGCAGTACTTC.

Here the CDR3 reads CASSDYQGSPSTDTQYF. CDR3 DNA: TGTGCCAGCAGTGATTATCAGGGCTCACCTAGCACAGATACGCAGTATTTT. The J gene is TRBJ2-3, the V gene TRBV6-1; D might be TRBD1 (5 bases). CDR3 length equals 17 residues. The germline V and J ends were trimmed by 3 bases and 0 bases, with 16 bases remaining between them. Germline CDR1 reads MNHNS; CDR2 reads SASEGT.

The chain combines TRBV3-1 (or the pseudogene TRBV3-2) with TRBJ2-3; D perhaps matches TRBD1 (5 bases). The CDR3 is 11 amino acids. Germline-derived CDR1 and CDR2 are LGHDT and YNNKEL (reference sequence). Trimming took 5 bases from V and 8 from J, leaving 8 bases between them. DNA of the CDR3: TGTGCCAGCAGCACAGGAGTTACGCAGTATTTT. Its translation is CASSTGVTQYF.

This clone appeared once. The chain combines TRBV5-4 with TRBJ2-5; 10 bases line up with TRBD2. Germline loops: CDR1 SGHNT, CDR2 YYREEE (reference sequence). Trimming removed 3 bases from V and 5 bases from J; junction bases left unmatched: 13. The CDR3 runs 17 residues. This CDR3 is CASSSSSGRAPRETQYF. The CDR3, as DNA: TGTGCCAGCAGCTCTTCAAGCGGGAGGGCCCCTCGGGAGACCCAGTACTTC.